This T cell receptor (beta chain) was recorded in a study of OX40 agonist ivuxolimab in advanced cancers. On the study more broadly: Cohort: approximately 79% men, mean age approximately 60, aged roughly 23 to 90. Participants could have had prior anti-PD-1, anti-PD-L1 or anti-CTLA-4 therapy, and about 37% had some.

As for this clone: Its target is unknown.

Sequencing used immunoSEQ multiplex PCR; TCRdb keeps in-frame clones, though not all of them. The data show 40,000 to 45,000 clones, 80% seen once. Study results and limitations: Clonal expansion by week 6 occurred in CD4+ and CD8+ blood T cells (at 0.1 to 3.0 mg/kg). Mean expanded clone counts were higher in CD8+ than CD4+ T cells.

Germline V gene data show CDR1 as SGHTA and CDR2 as FQGNSA. The CDR3 is 17 residues long. Trimming took 1 base from V and 0 from J, leaving 16 bases between them. This TCR derives from an adult with an advanced solid tumor such as melanoma, head and neck, liver or kidney cancer. The V and J genes are TRBV7-2 and TRBJ2-7; TRBD2 might be the D (6 bases). The sample in question was CD4+ or CD8+ T cells sorted from blood, obtained in a trial of the OX40 agonist ivuxolimab. CDR3 in amino acids: CASSLEGQEGYSYEQYF. CDR3 coding DNA: TGTGCCAGCAGCTTAGAGGGGCAGGAGGGATACTCCTACGAGCAGTACTTC.